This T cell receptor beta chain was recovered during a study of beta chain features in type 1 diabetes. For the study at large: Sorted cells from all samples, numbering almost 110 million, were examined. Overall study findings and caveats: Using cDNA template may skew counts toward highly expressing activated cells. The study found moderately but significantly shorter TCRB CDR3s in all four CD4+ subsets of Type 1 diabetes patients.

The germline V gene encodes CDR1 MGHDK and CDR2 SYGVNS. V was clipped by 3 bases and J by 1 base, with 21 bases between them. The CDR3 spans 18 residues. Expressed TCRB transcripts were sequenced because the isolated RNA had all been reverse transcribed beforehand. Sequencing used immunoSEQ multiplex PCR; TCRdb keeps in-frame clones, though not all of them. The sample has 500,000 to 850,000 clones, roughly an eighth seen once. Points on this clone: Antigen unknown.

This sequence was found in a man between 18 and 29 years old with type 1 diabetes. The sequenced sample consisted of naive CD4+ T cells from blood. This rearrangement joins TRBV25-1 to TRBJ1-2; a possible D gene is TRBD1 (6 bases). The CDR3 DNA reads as TGTGCCAGCAGTGACCAGACTTCTGGACAGTTTTTTAACTATGGCTACACCTTC. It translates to CASSDQTSGQFFNYGYTF.